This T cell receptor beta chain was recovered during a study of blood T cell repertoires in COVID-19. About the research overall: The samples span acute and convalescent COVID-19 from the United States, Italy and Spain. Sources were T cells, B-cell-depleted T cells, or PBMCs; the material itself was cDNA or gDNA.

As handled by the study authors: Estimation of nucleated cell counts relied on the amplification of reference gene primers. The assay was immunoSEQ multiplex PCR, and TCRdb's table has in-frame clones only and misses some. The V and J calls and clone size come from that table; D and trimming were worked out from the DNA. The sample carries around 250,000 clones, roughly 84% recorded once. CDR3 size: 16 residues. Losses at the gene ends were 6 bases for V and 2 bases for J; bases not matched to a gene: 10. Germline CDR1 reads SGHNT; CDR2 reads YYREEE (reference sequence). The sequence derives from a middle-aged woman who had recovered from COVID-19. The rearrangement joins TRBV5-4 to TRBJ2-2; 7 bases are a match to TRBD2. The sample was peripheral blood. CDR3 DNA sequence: TGTGCCAGCAAAAAGGTTTCGGGGGGAAACACCGGGGAGCTGTTTTTT. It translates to CASKKVSGGNTGELFF.